The source of this T cell receptor beta chain is a study of blood T cell repertoires in COVID-19. Per the germline V gene, CDR1 is WSHSY and CDR2 is SAAADI. After removal of 8 bases from V and 4 bases from J, the junction contained 9 bases not matched to a gene. The CDR3 is 15 residues long. Clones were read by immunoSEQ multiplex PCR, and TCRdb kept only the in-frame ones, dropping some. Altogether around 200,000 clones are present, approximately 85% being singletons, with the ten largest covering about 5.6%. The rearrangement uses TRBV10-2 and TRBJ2-5; 11 positions agree with TRBD2. This receptor was taken from a man aged 35 to 55 with acute COVID-19. The sample consisted of PBMCs or T cells enriched from blood (not recorded which). CDR3 sequence: CASLFPLAGGETQYF. The CDR3 coding sequence is TGCGCCAGCCTCTTCCCGCTAGCGGGAGGAGAGACCCAGTACTTC.